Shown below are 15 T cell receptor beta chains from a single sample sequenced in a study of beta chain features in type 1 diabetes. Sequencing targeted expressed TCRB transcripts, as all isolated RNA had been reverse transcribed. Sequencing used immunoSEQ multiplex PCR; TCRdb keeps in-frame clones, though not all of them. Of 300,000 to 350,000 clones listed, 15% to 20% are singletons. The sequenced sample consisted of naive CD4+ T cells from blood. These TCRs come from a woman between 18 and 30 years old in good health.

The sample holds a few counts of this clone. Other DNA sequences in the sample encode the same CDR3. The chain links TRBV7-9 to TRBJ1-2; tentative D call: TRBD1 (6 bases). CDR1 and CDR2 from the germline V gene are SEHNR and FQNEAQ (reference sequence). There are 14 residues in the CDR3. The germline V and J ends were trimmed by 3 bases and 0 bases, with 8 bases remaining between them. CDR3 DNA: TGTGCCAGCAGCTTGGGACAAGCTAACTATGGCTACACCTTC. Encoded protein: CASSLGQANYGYTF. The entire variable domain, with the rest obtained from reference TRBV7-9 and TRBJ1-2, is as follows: DTGVSQNPRHKITKRGQNVTFRCDPISEHNRLYWYRQTLGQGPEFLTYFQNEAQLEKSRLLSDRFSAERPKGSFSTLEIQRTEQGDSAMYLCASSLGQANYGYTFGSGTRLTVV.

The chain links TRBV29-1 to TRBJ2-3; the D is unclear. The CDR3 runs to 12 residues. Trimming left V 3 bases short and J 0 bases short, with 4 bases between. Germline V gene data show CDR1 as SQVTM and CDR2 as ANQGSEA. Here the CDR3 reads CSVDSSTDTQYF. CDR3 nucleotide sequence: TGCAGCGTTGACTCTAGCACAGATACGCAGTATTTT.

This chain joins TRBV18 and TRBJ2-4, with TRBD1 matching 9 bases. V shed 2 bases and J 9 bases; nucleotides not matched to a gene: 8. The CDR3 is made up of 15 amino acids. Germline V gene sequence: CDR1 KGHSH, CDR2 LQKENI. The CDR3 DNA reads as TGTGCCAGCTCACCAGTGACACAGGGGGCGGCCATTCAGTACTTC. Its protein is CASSPVTQGAAIQYF. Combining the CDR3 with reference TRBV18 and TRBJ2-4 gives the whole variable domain NAGVMQNPRHLVRRRGQEARLRCSPMKGHSHVYWYRQLPEEGLKFMVYLQKENIIDESGMPKERFSAEFPKEGPSILRIQQVVRGDSAAYFCASSPVTQGAAIQYFGAGTRLSVL.

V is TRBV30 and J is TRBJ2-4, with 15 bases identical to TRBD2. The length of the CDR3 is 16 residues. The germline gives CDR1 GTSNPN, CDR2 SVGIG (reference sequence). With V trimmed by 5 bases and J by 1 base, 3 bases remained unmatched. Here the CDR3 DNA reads TGTGCCTGGGGACTAGCGGGAGGGGGGGCCAAAAACATTCAGTACTTC. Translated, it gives CAWGLAGGGAKNIQYF. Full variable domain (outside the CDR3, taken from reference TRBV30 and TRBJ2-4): SQTIHQWPATLVQPVGSPLSLECTVEGTSNPNLYWYRQAAGRGLQLLFYSVGIGQISSEVPQNLSASRPQDRQFILSSKKLLLSDSGFYLCAWGLAGGGAKNIQYFGAGTRLSVL.

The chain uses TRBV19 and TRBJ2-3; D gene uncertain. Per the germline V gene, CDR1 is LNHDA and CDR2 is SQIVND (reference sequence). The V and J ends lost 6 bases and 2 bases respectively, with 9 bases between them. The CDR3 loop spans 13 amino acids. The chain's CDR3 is CASRNFITDTQYF. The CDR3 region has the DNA TGTGCCAGTAGGAACTTCATCACAGATACGCAGTATTTT. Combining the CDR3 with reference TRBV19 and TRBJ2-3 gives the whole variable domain DGGITQSPKYLFRKEGQNVTLSCEQNLNHDAMYWYRQDPGQGLRLIYYSQIVNDFQKGDIAEGYSVSREKKESFPLTVTSAQKNPTAFYLCASRNFITDTQYFGPGTRLTVL.

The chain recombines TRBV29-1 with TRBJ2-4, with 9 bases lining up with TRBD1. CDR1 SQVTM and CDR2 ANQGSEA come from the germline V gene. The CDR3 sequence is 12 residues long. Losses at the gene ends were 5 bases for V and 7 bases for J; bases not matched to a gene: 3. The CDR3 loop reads CSVTGGSNIQYF. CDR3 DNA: TGCAGCGTTACAGGGGGCTCGAACATTCAGTACTTC.

The CDR3 protein is CASSQDGTSGASYNEQFF. The CDR3 coding sequence is TGCGCCAGCAGCCAAGATGGGACTAGCGGGGCTAGTTACAATGAGCAGTTCTTC. The chain joins TRBV4-3 to TRBJ2-1, with 13 bases fitting TRBD2. Looked up from germline, CDR1 is LGHNA and CDR2 is YSLEER. The length of the CDR3 is 18 residues. Losses at the gene ends were 0 bases for V and 4 bases for J; bases not matched to a gene: 6.

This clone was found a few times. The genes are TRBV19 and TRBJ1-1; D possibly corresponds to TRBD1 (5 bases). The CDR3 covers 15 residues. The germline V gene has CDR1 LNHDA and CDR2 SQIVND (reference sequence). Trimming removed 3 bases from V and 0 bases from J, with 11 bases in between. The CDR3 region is CASSMGGLLNTEAFF. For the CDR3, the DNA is TGTGCCAGTAGTATGGGGGGACTTCTGAACACTGAAGCTTTCTTT. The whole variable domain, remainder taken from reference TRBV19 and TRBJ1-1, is DGGITQSPKYLFRKEGQNVTLSCEQNLNHDAMYWYRQDPGQGLRLIYYSQIVNDFQKGDIAEGYSVSREKKESFPLTVTSAQKNPTAFYLCASSMGGLLNTEAFFGQGTRLTVV.

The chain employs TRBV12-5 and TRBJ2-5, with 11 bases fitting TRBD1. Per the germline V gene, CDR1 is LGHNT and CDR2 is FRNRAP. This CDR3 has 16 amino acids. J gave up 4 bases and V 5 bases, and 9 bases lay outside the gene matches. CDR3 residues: CASGDTGTGGGETQYF. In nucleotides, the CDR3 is TGTGCTAGTGGTGACACCGGGACAGGGGGAGGAGAGACCCAGTACTTC.

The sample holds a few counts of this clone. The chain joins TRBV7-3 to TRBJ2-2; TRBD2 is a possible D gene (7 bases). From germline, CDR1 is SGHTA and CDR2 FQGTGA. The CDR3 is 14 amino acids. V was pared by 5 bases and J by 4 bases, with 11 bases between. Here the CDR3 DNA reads TGTGCCAGCAGCCCCGGGGGGCGCACCGGGGAGCTGTTTTTT. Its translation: CASSPGGRTGELFF. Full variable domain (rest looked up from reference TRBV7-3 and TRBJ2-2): GAGVSQTPSNKVTEKGKYVELRCDPISGHTALYWYRQSLGQGPEFLIYFQGTGAADDSGLPNDRFFAVRPEGSVSTLKIQRTERGDSAVYLCASSPGGRTGELFFGEGSRLTVL.

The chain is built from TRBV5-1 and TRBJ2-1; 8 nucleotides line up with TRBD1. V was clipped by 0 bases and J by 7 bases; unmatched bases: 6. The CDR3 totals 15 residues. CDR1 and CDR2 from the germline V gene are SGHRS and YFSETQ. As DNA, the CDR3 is TGCGCCAGCAGCTTGGGGACAGGGTCTTTGAATGAGCAGTTCTTC. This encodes CASSLGTGSLNEQFF.

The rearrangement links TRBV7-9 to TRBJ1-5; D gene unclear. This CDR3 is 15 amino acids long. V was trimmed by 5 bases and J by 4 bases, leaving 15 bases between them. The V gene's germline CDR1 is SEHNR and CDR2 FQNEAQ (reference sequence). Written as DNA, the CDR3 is TGTGCCAGCAGCGATTCCGACTGGGAGAATCAGCCCCAGCATTTT. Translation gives CASSDSDWENQPQHF.

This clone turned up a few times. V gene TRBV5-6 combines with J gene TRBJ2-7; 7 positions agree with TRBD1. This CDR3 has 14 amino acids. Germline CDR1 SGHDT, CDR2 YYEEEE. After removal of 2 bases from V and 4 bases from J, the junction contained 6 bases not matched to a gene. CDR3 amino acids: CASSFRQGPYEQYF. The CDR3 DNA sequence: TGTGCCAGCAGCTTTAGACAGGGACCGTACGAGCAGTACTTC. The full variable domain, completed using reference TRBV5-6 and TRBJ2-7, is DAGVTQSPTHLIKTRGQQVTLRCSPKSGHDTVSWYQQALGQGPQFIFQYYEEEERQRGNFPDRFSGHQFPNYSSELNVNALLLGDSALYLCASSFRQGPYEQYFGPGTRLTVT.

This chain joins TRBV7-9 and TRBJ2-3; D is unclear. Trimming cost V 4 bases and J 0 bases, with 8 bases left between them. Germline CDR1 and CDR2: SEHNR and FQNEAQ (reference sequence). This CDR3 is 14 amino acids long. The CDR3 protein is CASSYDSSTDTQYF. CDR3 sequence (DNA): TGTGCCAGCAGCTACGACTCGAGCACAGATACGCAGTATTTT.

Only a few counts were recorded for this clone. The CDR3: CASSQASGLAGSKTYEQYF. CDR3 DNA: TGTGCCAGCAGCCAAGCGAGCGGACTAGCGGGGAGCAAGACCTACGAGCAGTACTTC. The chain uses TRBV4-2 and TRBJ2-7; 12 bases are shared with TRBD2. V was clipped by 1 base and J by 2 bases; unmatched bases: 12. Looked up from germline, CDR1 is LGHNA and CDR2 is YNFKEQ. This CDR3 contains 19 residues.